This TCR beta chain was found in a study of type 1 and type 2 diabetes patients. Turning to the study itself: CD4+ or CD8+ T cells were positively selected from PBMCs with microbeads.

With respect to this clonotype: Antigen unknown.

This CDR3 contains 14 residues. Trimming pared 5 bases from V and 3 bases from J, leaving 14 bases between. Study-wide results and limits: Some T1D-only expanded clones might appear in more T2D or control samples.

Amplification started from genomic DNA. A primer set of 30 forward and 13 reverse primers amplified the CDR3. TCRdb re-derived calls from the multiplex PCR reads in MiXCR, one entry per CDR3 protein. The table records a few hundred thousand distinct CDR3 sequences, roughly 50% of them present only once. What was sequenced was peripheral blood mononuclear cells (PBMCs). This TCR came from a man aged 18 to 29 with type 2 diabetes. V is TRBV12-3 or TRBV12-4 and J is TRBJ2-7, with D possibly being TRBD1 or TRBD2 (5 bases each). CDR3 residues: CASSLGTGIYEQYF. As DNA, the CDR3 is TGTGCCAGCAGTCTAGGGACGGGGATCTACGAGCAGTACTTC.